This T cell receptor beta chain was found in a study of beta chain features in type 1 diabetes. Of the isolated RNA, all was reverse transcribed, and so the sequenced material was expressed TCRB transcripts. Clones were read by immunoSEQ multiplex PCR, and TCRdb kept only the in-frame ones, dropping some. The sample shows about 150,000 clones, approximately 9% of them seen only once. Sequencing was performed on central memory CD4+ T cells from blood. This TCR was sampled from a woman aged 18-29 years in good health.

The CDR3 protein is CASSPRTGATDTQYF. In DNA, the CDR3 is TGTGCCAGCAGCCCTCGGACAGGGGCCACAGATACGCAGTATTTT. The V and J genes are TRBV7-8 and TRBJ2-3, with 9 bases identical to TRBD1. Germline-derived CDR1 and CDR2 are SGHVS and FQNEAQ. The CDR3 runs to 15 residues. The V segment lost 5 bases and the J segment 2 bases; nucleotides outside the gene matches: 5.